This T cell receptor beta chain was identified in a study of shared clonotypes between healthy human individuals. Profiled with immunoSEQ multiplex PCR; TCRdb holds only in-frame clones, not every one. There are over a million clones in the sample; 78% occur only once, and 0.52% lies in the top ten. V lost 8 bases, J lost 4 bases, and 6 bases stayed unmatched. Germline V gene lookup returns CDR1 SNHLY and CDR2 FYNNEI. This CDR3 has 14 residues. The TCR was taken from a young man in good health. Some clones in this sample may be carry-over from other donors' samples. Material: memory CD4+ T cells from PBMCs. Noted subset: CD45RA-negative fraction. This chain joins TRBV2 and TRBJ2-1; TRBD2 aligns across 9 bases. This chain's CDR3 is CASGGLAEYNEQFF. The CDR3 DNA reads TGTGCCAGCGGGGGACTAGCAGAATACAATGAGCAGTTCTTC.